The next 17 T cell receptor beta chains were all read from a single sample in a study of T cell changes during pregnancy in multiple sclerosis. Using immunoSEQ multiplex PCR, the repertoire was profiled, and TCRdb retains in-frame clones only, with some absent. This table has approximately 40,000 clones, about 90% appearing once. The sample here was CD4+ T cells from peripheral blood mononuclear cells, taken after pregnancy. Receptors were obtained from a female donor in good health, enrolled as a control in a pregnancy study.

The rearrangement links TRBV4-3 to TRBJ2-1; weak D call: TRBD1 (6 bases). Germline lookup yields CDR1 LGHNA and CDR2 YSLEER. V lost 5 bases and J lost 8, with 19 bases in between. The CDR3 has 15 amino acids. CDR3 sequence: CASSTMGAGSDEQFF. The CDR3 bases are TGCGCCAGCAGCACCATGGGGGCAGGGAGTGATGAGCAGTTCTTC.

V gene TRBV19 combines with J gene TRBJ2-7, with TRBD1 matching 8 bases. The CDR3 runs to 15 residues. Germline loops: CDR1 LNHDA, CDR2 SQIVND (reference sequence). The J segment lost 0 bases and the V segment lost 5 bases, leaving 6 bases of the junction unmatched. The CDR3 coding sequence is TGTGCCAGTAGTGACAGACAGGGGTCCTCCTACGAGCAGTACTTC. It yields the protein CASSDRQGSSYEQYF.

The V and J genes are TRBV4-3 and TRBJ1-3, with 8 bases fitting TRBD1. Trimming at V came to 1 base and at J to 3 bases, leaving 8 bases not matched to a gene. The germline V gene encodes CDR1 LGHNA and CDR2 YSLEER. CDR3 size: 17 residues. DNA of the CDR3: TGCGCCAGCAGCCAAGCTAGTCCAGGGGGCAGTGGAAACACCATATATTTT. Its translation is CASSQASPGGSGNTIYF.

The J gene is TRBJ2-7, the V gene TRBV10-3, with TRBD2 identical over 11 bases. This CDR3 region has 14 residues. Unmatched junction bases numbered 8, after V lost 10 bases and J lost 3 bases. Germline CDR1 is ENHRY and CDR2 is SYGVKD. DNA of the CDR3: TGTGCCACCCGGGTAGCGGGAGGGATCTACGAGCAGTACTTC. Its protein product is CATRVAGGIYEQYF.

The J gene is TRBJ2-7, the V gene TRBV7-9; 8 bases match TRBD2. The germline V gene has CDR1 SEHNR and CDR2 FQNEAQ (reference sequence). CDR3 size: 14 residues. V trimming: 5 bases; J trimming: 7 bases; junction bases outside the gene matches: 10. The CDR3: CASSRSGTGGEQYF. The CDR3 region has the DNA TGTGCCAGCAGCCGGAGCGGGACGGGGGGGGAGCAGTACTTC.

The chain is built from TRBV13 and TRBJ2-1, with 14 bases aligning to TRBD2. The germline V gene has CDR1 PRHDT and CDR2 FYEKMQ (reference sequence). J gave up 0 bases and V 4 bases, and 8 bases lay outside the gene matches. There are 19 residues in the CDR3. The CDR3 is CASSSGTSGSRSSYNEQFF. The CDR3 bases are TGTGCCAGCAGCTCCGGGACTAGCGGGAGTAGAAGCTCCTACAATGAGCAGTTCTTC.

The chain couples TRBV5-1 to TRBJ2-3; D gene ambiguous. Germline CDR1 reads SGHRS; CDR2 reads YFSETQ. Trimming cost V 0 bases and J 2 bases, with 4 bases left between them. This CDR3 has 13 amino acids. CDR3 region: CASSLVLTDTQYF. In DNA, the CDR3 is TGCGCCAGCAGCTTGGTTCTCACAGATACGCAGTATTTT. The variable domain in full, with the rest retrieved from reference TRBV5-1 and TRBJ2-3, is KAGVTQTPRYLIKTRGQQVTLSCSPISGHRSVSWYQQTPGQGLQFLFEYFSETQRNKGNFPGRFSGRQFSNSRSEMNVSTLELGDSALYLCASSLVLTDTQYFGPGTRLTVL.

The CDR3 DNA is TGCGCCAGCAGCCAAGTAGCGTCTCGTAGCACAGATACGCAGTATTTT. Amino acid sequence: CASSQVASRSTDTQYF. The rearrangement joins TRBV4-1 to TRBJ2-3; tentatively, D is TRBD2 (5 bases). The V end lost 1 base, the J end lost 0 bases, and 11 bases lay between the germline ends. The CDR3 is made up of 16 amino acids. Germline loops: CDR1 MGHRA, CDR2 YSYEKL.

The chain carries TRBV29-1 and TRBJ1-2; D gene ambiguous. The germline gives CDR1 SQVTM, CDR2 ANQGSEA. Trimming pared 3 bases from V and 4 bases from J, leaving 6 bases between. The CDR3 loop spans 11 amino acids. The CDR3 DNA is TGCAGCGTTGACAGTATCTATGGCTACACCTTC. Encoded protein: CSVDSIYGYTF. The variable domain in full, with the rest retrieved from reference TRBV29-1 and TRBJ1-2, is SAVISQKPSRDICQRGTSLTIQCQVDSQVTMMFWYRQQPGQSLTLIATANQGSEATYESGFVIDKFPISRPNLTFSTLTVSNMSPEDSSIYLCSVDSIYGYTFGSGTRLTVV.

The sample holds one count of this clone. This rearrangement joins TRBV2 to TRBJ1-2; D not certain. Trimming left V 8 bases short and J 4 bases short, with 11 bases between. Germline V gene lookup returns CDR1 SNHLY and CDR2 FYNNEI. The CDR3 covers 12 residues. Here the CDR3 DNA reads TGTGCCAGCCGAGCGGAACGCTATGGCTACACCTTC. It encodes CASRAERYGYTF.

This clone was seen only once. V gene TRBV5-1 combines with J gene TRBJ2-1; D may be TRBD2 (6 bases). The CDR3 is made up of 16 amino acids. Deletions cut 4 bases from V and 9 bases from J, with 23 bases between. Germline assignment: CDR1 SGHRS and CDR2 YFSETQ. The CDR3 DNA is TGCGCCAGCAGCCCCGACGGGACTGGAGCCCCAGGTGAGCAGTTCTTC. Protein: CASSPDGTGAPGEQFF.

This rearrangement joins TRBV19 to TRBJ2-7; no clear D. CDR1 and CDR2 (germline): LNHDA, SQIVND (reference sequence). The V end was cut by 3 bases, the J end by 0 bases, with 9 bases between. This CDR3 is built from 14 residues. DNA of the CDR3: TGTGCCAGTAGTATGGAACAGTTCTCCTACGAGCAGTACTTC. Its protein product is CASSMEQFSYEQYF.

The V gene is TRBV6-5, the J gene TRBJ1-4; 10 positions match TRBD1. Germline assignment: CDR1 MNHEY and CDR2 SVGAGI. Trimming took 8 bases from V and 11 from J; bases not matched to a gene: 5. The CDR3 runs 12 residues. Written as DNA, the CDR3 is TGTGCCAGCGGGCGGACAGGGGGGAAACTGTTTTTT. It is translated as CASGRTGGKLFF.

The rearrangement joins TRBV6-1 to TRBJ1-3; 9 bases agree with TRBD1. The junction had 1 base not matched to a gene; V was cut back by 3 bases and J by 1 base. Germline V gene sequence: CDR1 MNHNS, CDR2 SASEGT. This CDR3 comprises 15 residues. The CDR3 DNA sequence: TGTGCCAGCAGTGAGACAGGGGGATCTGGAAACACCATATATTTT. The encoded protein is CASSETGGSGNTIYF.

The genes are TRBV27 and TRBJ1-4, with no clear D. V shed 9 bases and J shed 5 bases, with 19 bases lying between them. The CDR3 consists of 15 residues. From germline, CDR1 is MNHEY and CDR2 SMNVEV (reference sequence). The CDR3 region has the DNA TGTGCCAGTAGAATGACCGGGAAAGCGAATGAAAAACTGTTTTTT. Its protein is CASRMTGKANEKLFF.

This chain connects TRBV6-1 to TRBJ2-6; D not certain. CDR3 length: 17 residues. V lost 3 bases and J 0 bases, leaving 12 bases between the germline ends. CDR1 is MNHNS, CDR2 SASEGT, per germline. The CDR3 bases are TGTGCCAGCAGTGACCCCGGTGGTTACTCTGGGGCCAACGTCCTGACTTTC. Its translation: CASSDPGGYSGANVLTF.

This chain connects TRBV28 to TRBJ1-1; a weak D match, TRBD1 (5 bases). CDR3 size: 11 residues. V was clipped by 5 bases and J by 6 bases, with 7 bases between them. CDR1 is MDHEN and CDR2 is SYDVKM in the germline V gene. The chain's CDR3 is CASSTGAEAFF. CDR3 DNA: TGTGCCAGCAGTACAGGTGCTGAAGCTTTCTTT.